The 5 T cell receptor beta chains presented below share a single source sample, sequenced in a study of blood T cells in healthy people across ages. Combining a sample-barcoded 5' primer with a J-beta primer mix, a second PCR ran for 7 to 11 cycles. TCRdb re-called the 5' RACE reads through MiXCR, storing one row per CDR3 protein. The top ten clones hold 15% to 19% of a sample with about 640,000 distinct CDR3 sequences, about 30% of them seen once. The source material was blood. The receptors were gathered from a woman of 80 years or more in good health.

The chain uses TRBV30 and TRBJ2-5; TRBD2 matches 11 bases. The germline CDR1 and CDR2 sequences are GTSNPN and SVGIG (reference sequence). With V trimmed by 3 bases and J by 5 bases, 2 bases remained unmatched. The CDR3 totals 13 residues. This chain's CDR3 is CAWRTSGAETQYF. The CDR3 DNA follows: TGTGCCTGGAGGACTAGCGGGGCGGAGACCCAGTACTTC.

This clonotype showed up many times. The chain has TRBV7-2 and TRBJ1-2; TRBD1 is a possible D gene (5 bases). Germline CDR1 reads SGHTA; CDR2 reads FQGNSA. Trimming stripped 1 base from V and 8 bases from J, with 11 bases between. This CDR3 contains 13 residues. CDR3 coding DNA: TGTGCCAGCAGCTTAGGCCCAGGGAACGGCTACACCTTC. It encodes CASSLGPGNGYTF. The entire variable domain, with the rest obtained from reference TRBV7-2 and TRBJ1-2, is as follows: GAGVSQSPSNKVTEKGKDVELRCDPISGHTALYWYRQSLGQGLEFLIYFQGNSAPDKSGLPSDRFSAERTGGSVSTLTIQRTQQEDSAVYLCASSLGPGNGYTFGSGTRLTVV.

The sample holds many counts of this clonotype. This sequence joins TRBV5-6 and TRBJ2-3; 11 positions agree with TRBD1. V gave up 4 bases and J gave up 0 bases; unmatched junction bases: 1. This CDR3 is 15 amino acids long. CDR1 and CDR2 from the germline V gene are SGHDT and YYEEEE. The CDR3 bases are TGTGCCAGCAGCCGGGACAGGGGGAGCACAGATACGCAGTATTTT. It yields the protein CASSRDRGSTDTQYF.

To note about this clonotype: This may be a read error, as it is one base from a much larger clone. The chain couples TRBV29-1 to TRBJ2-5; D may be TRBD1 (6 bases). The length of the CDR3 is 13 residues. Per the germline V gene, CDR1 is SQVTM and CDR2 is ANQGSEA. CDR3 sequence (DNA): TGCAGGACTACCCAGCCCAGGGACAATGAGCAGTACTTC. Translated, it gives CRTTQPRDNEQYF.

To note about this clonotype: One base away lies a much larger clone, so this may be a sequencing read error. This chain links TRBV20-1 with TRBJ2-1; TRBD1 might be the D (6 bases). This CDR3 is 13 amino acids long. Germline assignment: CDR1 DFQATT and CDR2 SNEGSKA (reference sequence). CDR3 residues: CGATRDNYNEQFF. DNA of the CDR3: TGCGGTGCTACAAGGGACAACTACAATGAGCAGTTCTTC.